This record concerns one T cell receptor beta chain sequence. Its target is not known. The sample comes from a study of glioma-infiltrating T cells. V trimming: 4 bases; J trimming: 5 bases; junction bases outside the gene matches: 8. The CDR3 totals 15 residues. TCR alpha and beta CDR3 regions were amplified from RNA using iRepertoire nested multiplex PCR. One-step reverse transcription and amplification started from around 100-400 ng of tissue mRNA or PBMC total RNA. One entry per CDR3 protein, called by TCRdb with MiXCR from the multiplex PCR reads. The sample includes tens of thousands of distinct CDR3 sequences, around 23% of them seen just once. Study findings and constraints: Very few CDR3 sequences were shared between tissue and blood. Non-neoplastic patients had below-expected tissue-blood divergence, while all gliomas exceeded expectation.

Sequenced sample: glioma tissue, nonneoplastic brain tissue, or PBMCs (not recorded which). The V call is TRBV12-3 or TRBV12-4, the J call TRBJ2-7; 10 bases are a match to TRBD1. The origin of this receptor is a human donor with low-grade glioma or glioblastoma, undergoing nonglioma brain surgery, or in good health (not recorded which). The chain's CDR3 is CASSSFRDRGNEQYF. The CDR3 DNA follows: TGTGCCAGCAGTTCCTTTAGGGACAGGGGAAACGAGCAGTACTTC.